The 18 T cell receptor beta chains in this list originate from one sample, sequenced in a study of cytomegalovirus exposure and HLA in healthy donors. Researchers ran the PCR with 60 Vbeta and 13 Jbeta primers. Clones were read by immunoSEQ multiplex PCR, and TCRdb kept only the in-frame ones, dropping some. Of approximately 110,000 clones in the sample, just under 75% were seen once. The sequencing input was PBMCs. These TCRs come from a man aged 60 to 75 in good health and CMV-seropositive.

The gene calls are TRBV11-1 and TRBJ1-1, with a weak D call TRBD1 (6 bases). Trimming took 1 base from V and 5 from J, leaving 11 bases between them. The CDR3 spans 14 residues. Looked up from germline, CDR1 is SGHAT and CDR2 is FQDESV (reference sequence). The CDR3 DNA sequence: TGTGCCAGCAGCTTAGGGGGGCTGGAGACTGAAGCTTTCTTT. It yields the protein CASSLGGLETEAFF. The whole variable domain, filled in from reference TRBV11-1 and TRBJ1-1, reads EAEVAQSPRYKITEKSQAVAFWCDPISGHATLYWYRQILGQGPELLVQFQDESVVDDSQLPKDRFSAERLKGVDSTLKIQPAELGDSAMYLCASSLGGLETEAFFGQGTRLTVV.

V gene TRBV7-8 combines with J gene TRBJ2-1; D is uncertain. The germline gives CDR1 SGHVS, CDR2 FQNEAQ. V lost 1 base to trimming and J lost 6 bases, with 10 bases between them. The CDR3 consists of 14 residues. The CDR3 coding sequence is TGTGCCAGCAGCTTAGGGGCCACTCGCAATGAGCAGTTCTTC. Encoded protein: CASSLGATRNEQFF.

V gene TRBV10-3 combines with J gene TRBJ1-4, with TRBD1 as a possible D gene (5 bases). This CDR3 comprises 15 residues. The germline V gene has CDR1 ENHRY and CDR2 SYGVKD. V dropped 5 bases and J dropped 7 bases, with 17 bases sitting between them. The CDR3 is CAISPSGTSSEKLFF. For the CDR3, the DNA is TGTGCCATCAGTCCTAGCGGGACTTCAAGTGAAAAACTGTTTTTT.

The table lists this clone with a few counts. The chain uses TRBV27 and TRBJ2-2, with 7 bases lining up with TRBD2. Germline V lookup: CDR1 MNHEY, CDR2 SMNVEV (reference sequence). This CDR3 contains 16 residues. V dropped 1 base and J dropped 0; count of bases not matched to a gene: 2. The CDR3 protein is CASSLLGGTNTGELFF. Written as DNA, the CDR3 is TGTGCCAGCAGTTTATTGGGGGGGACGAACACCGGGGAGCTGTTTTTT.

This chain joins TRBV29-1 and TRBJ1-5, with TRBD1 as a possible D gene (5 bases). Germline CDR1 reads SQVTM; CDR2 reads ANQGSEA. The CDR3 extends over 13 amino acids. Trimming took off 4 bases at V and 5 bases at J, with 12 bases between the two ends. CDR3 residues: CSVVSGGDQPQHF. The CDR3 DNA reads TGCAGCGTTGTCAGTGGGGGGGATCAGCCCCAGCATTTT.

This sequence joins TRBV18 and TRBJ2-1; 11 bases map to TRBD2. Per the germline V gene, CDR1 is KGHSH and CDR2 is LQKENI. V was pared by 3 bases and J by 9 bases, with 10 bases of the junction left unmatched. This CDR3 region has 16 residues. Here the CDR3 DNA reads TGTGCCAGCTCACCCACCTTTAGCGGGGGGGCGGTTGAGCAGTTCTTC. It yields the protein CASSPTFSGGAVEQFF.

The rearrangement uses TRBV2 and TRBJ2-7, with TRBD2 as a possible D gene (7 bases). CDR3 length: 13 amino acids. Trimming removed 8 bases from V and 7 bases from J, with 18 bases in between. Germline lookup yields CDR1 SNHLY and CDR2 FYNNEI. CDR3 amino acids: CASGGAGALEQYF. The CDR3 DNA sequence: TGTGCCAGCGGGGGGGCGGGGGCCTTGGAGCAGTACTTC. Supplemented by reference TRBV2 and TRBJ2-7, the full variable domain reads EPEVTQTPSHQVTQMGQEVILRCVPISNHLYFYWYRQILGQKVEFLVSFYNNEISEKSEIFDDQFSVERPDGSNFTLKIRSTKLEDSAMYFCASGGAGALEQYFGPGTRLTVT.

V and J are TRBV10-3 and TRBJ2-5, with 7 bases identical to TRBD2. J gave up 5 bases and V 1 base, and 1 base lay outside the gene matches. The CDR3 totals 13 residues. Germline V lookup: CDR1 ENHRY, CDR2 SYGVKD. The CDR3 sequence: CAISEWEGETQYF. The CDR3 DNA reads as TGTGCCATCAGTGAGTGGGAGGGGGAGACCCAGTACTTC.

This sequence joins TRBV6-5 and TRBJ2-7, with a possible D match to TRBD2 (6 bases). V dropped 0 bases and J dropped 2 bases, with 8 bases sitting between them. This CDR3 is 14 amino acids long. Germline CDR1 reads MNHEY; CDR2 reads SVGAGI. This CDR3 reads CASSYSEGTYEQYF. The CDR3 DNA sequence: TGTGCCAGCAGTTACTCGGAGGGAACCTACGAGCAGTACTTC.

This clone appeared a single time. CDR3: CASSYSRGLNGYTF. The CDR3 nucleotides read TGTGCCAGCAGTTACTCCAGGGGGCTGAATGGCTACACCTTC. This chain links TRBV6-5 with TRBJ1-2; TRBD1 aligns across 8 bases. Germline V gene data show CDR1 as MNHEY and CDR2 as SVGAGI. The CDR3 extends over 14 amino acids. Trimming removed 0 bases from V and 6 bases from J; junction bases left unmatched: 3.

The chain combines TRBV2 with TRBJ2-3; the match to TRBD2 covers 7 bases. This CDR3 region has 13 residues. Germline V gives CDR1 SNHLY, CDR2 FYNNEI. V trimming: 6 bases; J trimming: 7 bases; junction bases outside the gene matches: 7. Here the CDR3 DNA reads TGTGCCAGCAGCCCTAGCGGAGACAATACGCAGTATTTT. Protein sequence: CASSPSGDNTQYF.

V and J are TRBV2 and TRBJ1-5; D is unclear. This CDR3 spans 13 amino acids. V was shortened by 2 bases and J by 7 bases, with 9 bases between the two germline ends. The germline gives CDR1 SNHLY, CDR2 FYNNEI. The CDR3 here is CASSEPRSQPQHF. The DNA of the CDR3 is TGTGCCAGCAGTGAACCCCGGAGCCAGCCCCAGCATTTT.

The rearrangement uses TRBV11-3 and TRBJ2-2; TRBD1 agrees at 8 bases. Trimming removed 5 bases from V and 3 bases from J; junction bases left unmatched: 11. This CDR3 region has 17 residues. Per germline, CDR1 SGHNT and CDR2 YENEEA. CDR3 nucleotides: TGTGCCAGCAGCCCACGGAAGGGACAGGACTACACCGGGGAGCTGTTTTTT. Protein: CASSPRKGQDYTGELFF.

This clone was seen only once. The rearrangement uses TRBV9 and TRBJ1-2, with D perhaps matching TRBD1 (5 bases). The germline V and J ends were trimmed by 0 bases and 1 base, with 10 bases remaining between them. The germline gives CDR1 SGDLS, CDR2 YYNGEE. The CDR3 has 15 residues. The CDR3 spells CASSVVGPDNYGYTF. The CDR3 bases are TGTGCCAGCAGCGTAGTGGGGCCAGATAACTATGGCTACACCTTC.

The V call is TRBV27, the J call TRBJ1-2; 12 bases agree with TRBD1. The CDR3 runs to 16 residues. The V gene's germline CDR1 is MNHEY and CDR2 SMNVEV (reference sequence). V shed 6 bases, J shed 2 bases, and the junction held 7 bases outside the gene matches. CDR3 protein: CASRPLGTGGNYGYTF. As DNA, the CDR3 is TGTGCCAGCAGACCCCTGGGGACAGGGGGCAACTATGGCTACACCTTC.

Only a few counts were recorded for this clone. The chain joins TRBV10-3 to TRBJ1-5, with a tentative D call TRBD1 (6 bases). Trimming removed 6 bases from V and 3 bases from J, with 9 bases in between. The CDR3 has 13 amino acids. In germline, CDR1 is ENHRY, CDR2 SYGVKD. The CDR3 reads CAIRGGDNQPQHF. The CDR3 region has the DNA TGTGCCATCAGAGGGGGAGACAATCAGCCCCAGCATTTT.

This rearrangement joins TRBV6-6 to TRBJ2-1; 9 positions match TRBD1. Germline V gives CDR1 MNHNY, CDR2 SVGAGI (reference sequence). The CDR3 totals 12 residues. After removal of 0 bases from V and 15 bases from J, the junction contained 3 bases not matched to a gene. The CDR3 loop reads CASSYSGTGLFF. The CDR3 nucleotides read TGTGCCAGCAGTTACTCTGGGACAGGGCTGTTCTTC.

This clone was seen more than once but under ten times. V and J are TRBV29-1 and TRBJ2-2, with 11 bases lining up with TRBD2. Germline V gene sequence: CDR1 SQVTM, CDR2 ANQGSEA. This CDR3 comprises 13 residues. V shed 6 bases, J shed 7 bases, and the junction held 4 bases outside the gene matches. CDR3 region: CSVLAGGVGELFF. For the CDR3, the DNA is TGCAGCGTCCTAGCGGGGGGCGTCGGGGAGCTGTTTTTT.